These T cell receptor beta chains were read from a single sample in a study of T-cell reconstitution after alpha-beta-depleted transplantation in children. TCRdb recomputed calls from the PCR reads with MiXCR, one row per CDR3 protein. The top ten clones hold around 15% of a sample with more than 85,000 distinct CDR3 sequences, about 8% of them seen once. Sequenced here: PBMCs, sampled before TCRalphabeta/CD19-depleted stem cell transplant. The receptors were gathered from a boy aged 2-9 years with acute lymphoblastic leukemia, due to receive a stem cell transplant. CDR3s leave out the opening cysteine and the closing phenylalanine or tryptophan.

J gene	V gene	CDR3 protein
TRBJ1-1	TRBV3-1	ASSPTGQGAEAF
TRBJ2-7	TRBV20-1	SASFPGTGSYEQY
TRBJ2-1	TRBV3-1	ASSQGSRTFSYNEQF
TRBJ2-7	TRBV5-1	ASSFSRGDAYEQY
TRBJ2-3	TRBV24-1	ATSPYAGLSTDTQY
TRBJ2-7	TRBV20-1	SARDYQGTWAYEQY
TRBJ2-1	TRBV5-1	ASSLGGSSYNEQF
TRBJ1-5	TRBV15	ATSRDPSRNQPQH
TRBJ2-7	TRBV11-2	ASSPAGTVSSYEQY
TRBJ2-1	TRBV20-1	SATNEGRSYNEQF
TRBJ2-3	TRBV10-3	AISSTGTVTDTQY
TRBJ2-3	TRBV15	ATSREIARTTDTQY
TRBJ1-2	TRBV28	ASPPTNYGYT
TRBJ1-1	TRBV5-6	ASTRQVGVNTEAF
TRBJ2-5	TRBV20-1	SACLIGRQETQY
TRBJ2-3	TRBV19	ASNGGTDTQY
TRBJ1-4	TRBV4-3	ASSQAVATNEKLF
TRBJ2-1	TRBV7-3	ASSLGRQTNEQF
TRBJ2-1	TRBV20-1	SAEEAGTSGYNEQF
TRBJ2-1	TRBV7-9	ASSPKPFYNEQF
TRBJ1-1	TRBV14	ASSQEGRGETEAF
TRBJ1-1	TRBV6-2/TRBV6-3	ASYARENTEAF
TRBJ1-1	TRBV6-1	ASSDWAPEAF
TRBJ1-1	TRBV12-3/TRBV12-4	ASSFDVNTEAF
TRBJ2-3	TRBV7-2	ASSLRGATDTQY
TRBJ2-1	TRBV9	ASSVRVYNEQF
TRBJ1-3	TRBV6-5	ASSYSLAEGNTIY
TRBJ2-5	TRBV12-3/TRBV12-4	ASSSGEGETQY
TRBJ1-6	TRBV4-1	ASSREEVPPLH
TRBJ1-1	TRBV27	ASSRPTANTEAF
TRBJ1-1	TRBV7-9	ASSLSFGGNTEAF
TRBJ2-1	TRBV6-2/TRBV6-3	ASSYYPGAPFYNEQF
TRBJ1-1	TRBV20-1	SATGEMNTEAF
TRBJ1-1	TRBV12-3/TRBV12-4	ASSSLLGQDTEAF
TRBJ2-1	TRBV6-1	ASSGTGYNEQF
TRBJ1-6	TRBV5-4	ASRRDSYNSPLH
TRBJ2-1	TRBV7-2	ASSLVGRGQYNEQF
TRBJ1-2	TRBV6-1	ASTSGRGERGYT
TRBJ1-1	TRBV6-5	ASSYSTGTGNTEAF
TRBJ1-5	TRBV29-1	SVDEPGSGGPQH
TRBJ1-4	TRBV5-5	ASSFSPGVGTSNEKLF
TRBJ2-1	TRBV11-1	ASRGGGLAGDSYNEQF
TRBJ2-2	TRBV20-1	SSKEGTVNTVELF
TRBJ2-2	TRBV6-2/TRBV6-3	ASRLYTGELF
TRBJ1-4	TRBV20-1	PGPKKNEKLF
TRBJ2-3	TRBV15	ATSRDGRGYTDTQY
TRBJ1-1	TRBV5-4	ASTMPGQGSTEAF